The 2 T cell receptor beta chains presented below share a single source sample, sequenced in a study of blood T cell repertoires in COVID-19. The assay was immunoSEQ multiplex PCR, and TCRdb's table has in-frame clones only and misses some. The data hold roughly 240,000 clones, with 86% observed a single time. The sample consisted of peripheral blood. These TCRs come from an elderly woman with COVID-19, enrolled during active disease.

The rearrangement joins TRBV5-4 to TRBJ1-2; 9 nucleotides agree with TRBD1. The ends lost 0 bases at V and 6 bases at J; junction bases unmatched: 9. The CDR3 contains 16 residues. Germline loops: CDR1 SGHNT, CDR2 YYREEE (reference sequence). The CDR3: CASSLGGGQGADGYTF. In DNA form, the CDR3 reads TGTGCCAGCAGCTTGGGGGGGGGACAGGGCGCAGATGGCTACACCTTC.

This clone was counted once. This rearrangement joins TRBV7-6 to TRBJ1-4; 10 bases match TRBD1. This CDR3 is 15 amino acids long. Per germline, CDR1 SGHVS and CDR2 FNYEAQ. Trimming removed 5 bases from V and 8 bases from J; junction bases left unmatched: 8. CDR3 sequence (DNA): TGTGCCAGCAGCCACGGGGACAGGGGTAAAGAAAAACTGTTTTTT. This gives the protein CASSHGDRGKEKLFF.